A single T cell receptor beta chain is shown here with its context. The antigen remains undetermined. The assay that was used to sequence DNA from cultured CD4+ T cells was the Oncomine TCR Beta short-read assay. TCRdb independently ran MiXCR on the PCR reads; one entry per CDR3 protein. There are 4,000 to 5,000 distinct CDR3 sequences in the sample; less than 70% occur only once, and 36% lies in the top ten. The source of the sample is a study of vaccination and CD4 T cells after COVID-19. Background on the study: With nine mild cases and one severe, convalescent patients were SARS-CoV-2 positive by nasal swab PCR.

Treatment reported: approximately nine-day PBMC culture with coronavirus spike peptide pools or control peptides (ViraFEST assay). This CDR3 is 14 amino acids long. Germline-derived CDR1 and CDR2 are SEHNR and FQNEAQ (reference sequence). Trimming cost V 5 bases and J 4 bases; bases outside gene matches: 2. The clonotype was recovered from a human donor who had recovered from COVID-19. The sequenced material came from CD4+ T cells from blood, cultured in vitro. The chain has TRBV7-9 and TRBJ1-1; 12 bases fit TRBD1. CDR3 region: CASSKGQGATEAFF. The CDR3 coding sequence is TGTGCCAGCAGCAAGGGACAGGGGGCCACTGAAGCTTTCTTT.